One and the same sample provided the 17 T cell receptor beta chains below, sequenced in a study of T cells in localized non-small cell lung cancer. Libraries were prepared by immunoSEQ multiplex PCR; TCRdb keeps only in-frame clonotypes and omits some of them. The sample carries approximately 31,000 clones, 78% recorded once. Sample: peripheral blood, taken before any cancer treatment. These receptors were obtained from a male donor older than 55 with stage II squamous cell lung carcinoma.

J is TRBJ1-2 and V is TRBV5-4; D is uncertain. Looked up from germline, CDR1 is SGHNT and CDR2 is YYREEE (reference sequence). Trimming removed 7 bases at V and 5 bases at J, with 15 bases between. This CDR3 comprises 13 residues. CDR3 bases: TGTGCCAGCGCGTTTGGGAGGCAATATGGCTACACCTTC. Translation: CASAFGRQYGYTF. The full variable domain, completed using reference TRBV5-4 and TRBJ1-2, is ETGVTQSPTHLIKTRGQQVTLRCSSQSGHNTVSWYQQALGQGPQFIFQYYREEENGRGNFPPRFSGLQFPNYSSELNVNALELDDSALYLCASAFGRQYGYTFGSGTRLTVV.

CDR3: CASSFGTGADEQYF. For the CDR3, the DNA is TGTGCCAGCAGCTTTGGGACAGGGGCAGACGAGCAGTACTTC. V gene TRBV11-2 combines with J gene TRBJ2-7; 10 bases fit TRBD1. V gave up 3 bases and J gave up 5 bases; unmatched junction bases: 4. Germline V CDR1 and CDR2: SGHAT, FQNNGV. The CDR3 is 14 amino acids.

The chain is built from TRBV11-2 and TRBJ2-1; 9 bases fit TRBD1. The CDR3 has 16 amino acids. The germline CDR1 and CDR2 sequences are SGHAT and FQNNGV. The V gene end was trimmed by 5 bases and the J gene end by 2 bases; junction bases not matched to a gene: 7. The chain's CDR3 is CASSREQGAPYNEQFF. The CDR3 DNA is TGTGCCAGCAGCCGCGAACAGGGGGCGCCCTACAATGAGCAGTTCTTC.

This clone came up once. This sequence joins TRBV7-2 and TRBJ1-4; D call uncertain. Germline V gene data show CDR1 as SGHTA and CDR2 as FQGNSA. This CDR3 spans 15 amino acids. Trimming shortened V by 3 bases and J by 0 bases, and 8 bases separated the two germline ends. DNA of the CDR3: TGTGCCAGCAGCTTCGGGGTCGCAACTAATGAAAAACTGTTTTTT. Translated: CASSFGVATNEKLFF.

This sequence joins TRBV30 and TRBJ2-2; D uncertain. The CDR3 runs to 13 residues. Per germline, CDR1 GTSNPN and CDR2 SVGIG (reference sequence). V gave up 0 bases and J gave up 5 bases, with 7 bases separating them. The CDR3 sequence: CAWSVETTGELFF. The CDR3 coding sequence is TGTGCCTGGAGTGTAGAGACGACCGGGGAGCTGTTTTTT.

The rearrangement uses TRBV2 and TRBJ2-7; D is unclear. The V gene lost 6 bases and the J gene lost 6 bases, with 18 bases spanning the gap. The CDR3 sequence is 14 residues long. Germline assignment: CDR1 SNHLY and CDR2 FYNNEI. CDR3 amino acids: CASSFALPSGEQYF. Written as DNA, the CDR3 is TGTGCCAGCAGCTTCGCCTTGCCCTCGGGCGAGCAGTACTTC.

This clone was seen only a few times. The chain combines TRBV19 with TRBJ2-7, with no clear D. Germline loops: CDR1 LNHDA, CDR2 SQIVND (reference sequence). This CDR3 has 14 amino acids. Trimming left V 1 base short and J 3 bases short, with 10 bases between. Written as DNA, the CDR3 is TGTGCCAGTAGTATAGTAAAGGGAAACTACGAGCAGTACTTC. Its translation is CASSIVKGNYEQYF. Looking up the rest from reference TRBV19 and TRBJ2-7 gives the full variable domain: DGGITQSPKYLFRKEGQNVTLSCEQNLNHDAMYWYRQDPGQGLRLIYYSQIVNDFQKGDIAEGYSVSREKKESFPLTVTSAQKNPTAFYLCASSIVKGNYEQYFGPGTRLTVT.

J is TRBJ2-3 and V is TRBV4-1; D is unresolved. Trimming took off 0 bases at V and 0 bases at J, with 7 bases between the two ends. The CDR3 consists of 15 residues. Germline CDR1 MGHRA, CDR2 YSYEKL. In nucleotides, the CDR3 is TGCGCCAGCAGCCAAGATTTGGCTAGCACAGATACGCAGTATTTT. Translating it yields CASSQDLASTDTQYF.

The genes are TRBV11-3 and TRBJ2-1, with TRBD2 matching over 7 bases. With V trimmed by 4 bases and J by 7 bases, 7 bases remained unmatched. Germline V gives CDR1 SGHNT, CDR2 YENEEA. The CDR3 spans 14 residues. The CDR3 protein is CASSSGLVMNEQFF. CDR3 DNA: TGTGCCAGCAGCTCCGGACTAGTTATGAATGAGCAGTTCTTC.

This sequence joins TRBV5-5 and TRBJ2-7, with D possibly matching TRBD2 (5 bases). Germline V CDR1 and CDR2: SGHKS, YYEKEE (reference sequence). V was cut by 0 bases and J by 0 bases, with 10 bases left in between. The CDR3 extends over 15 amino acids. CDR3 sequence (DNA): TGTGCCAGCAGCTTGGAACCGGGGAGCTCCTACGAGCAGTACTTC. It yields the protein CASSLEPGSSYEQYF.

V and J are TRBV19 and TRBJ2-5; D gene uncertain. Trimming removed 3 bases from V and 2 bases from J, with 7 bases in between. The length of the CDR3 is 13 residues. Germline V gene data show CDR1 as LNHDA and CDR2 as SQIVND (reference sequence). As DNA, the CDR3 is TGTGCCAGTAGTATGGGCCTTCAAGAGACCCAGTACTTC. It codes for CASSMGLQETQYF.

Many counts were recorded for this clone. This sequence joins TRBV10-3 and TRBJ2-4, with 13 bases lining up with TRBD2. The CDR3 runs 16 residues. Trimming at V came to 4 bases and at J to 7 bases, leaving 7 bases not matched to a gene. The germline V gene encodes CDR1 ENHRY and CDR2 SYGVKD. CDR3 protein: CAISVGLAGVANIQYF. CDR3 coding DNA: TGTGCCATCAGTGTAGGACTAGCGGGAGTGGCGAACATTCAGTACTTC.

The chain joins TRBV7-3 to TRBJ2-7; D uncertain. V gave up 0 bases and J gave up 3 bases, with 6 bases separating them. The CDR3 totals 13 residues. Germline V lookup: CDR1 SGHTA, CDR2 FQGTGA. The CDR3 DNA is TGTGCCAGCAGCTTAACACAGAGCTACGAGCAGTACTTC. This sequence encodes CASSLTQSYEQYF.

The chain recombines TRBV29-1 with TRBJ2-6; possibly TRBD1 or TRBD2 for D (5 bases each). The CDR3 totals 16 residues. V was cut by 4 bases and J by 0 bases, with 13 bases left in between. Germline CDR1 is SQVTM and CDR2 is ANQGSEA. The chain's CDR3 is CSVGTGSASGANVLTF. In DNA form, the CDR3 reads TGCAGCGTTGGAACAGGTAGCGCCTCTGGGGCCAACGTCCTGACTTTC.

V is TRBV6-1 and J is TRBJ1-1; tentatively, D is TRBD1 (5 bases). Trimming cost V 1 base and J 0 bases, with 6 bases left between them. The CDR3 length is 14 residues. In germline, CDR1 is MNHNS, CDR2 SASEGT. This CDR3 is CASSEGQMNTEAFF. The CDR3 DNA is TGTGCCAGCAGTGAAGGACAGATGAACACTGAAGCTTTCTTT.

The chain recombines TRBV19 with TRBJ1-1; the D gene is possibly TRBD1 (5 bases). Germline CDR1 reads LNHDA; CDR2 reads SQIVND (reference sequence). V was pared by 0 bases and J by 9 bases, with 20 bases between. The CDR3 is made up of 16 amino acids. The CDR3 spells CASSIDYVRDFAKAFF. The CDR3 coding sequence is TGTGCCAGTAGTATAGATTACGTCAGGGATTTCGCTAAAGCTTTCTTT.

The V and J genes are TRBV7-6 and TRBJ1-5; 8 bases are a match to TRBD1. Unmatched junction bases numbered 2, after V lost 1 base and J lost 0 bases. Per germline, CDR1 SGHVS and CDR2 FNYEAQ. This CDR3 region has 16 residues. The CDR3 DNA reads TGTGCCAGCAGCTTAGGAACAGGGGGTAGCAATCAGCCCCAGCATTTT. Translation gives CASSLGTGGSNQPQHF. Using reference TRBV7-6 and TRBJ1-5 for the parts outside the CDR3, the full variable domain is GAGVSQSPRYKVTKRGQDVALRCDPISGHVSLYWYRQALGQGPEFLTYFNYEAQQDKSGLPNDRFSAERPEGSISTLTIQRTEQRDSAMYRCASSLGTGGSNQPQHFGDGTRLSIL.